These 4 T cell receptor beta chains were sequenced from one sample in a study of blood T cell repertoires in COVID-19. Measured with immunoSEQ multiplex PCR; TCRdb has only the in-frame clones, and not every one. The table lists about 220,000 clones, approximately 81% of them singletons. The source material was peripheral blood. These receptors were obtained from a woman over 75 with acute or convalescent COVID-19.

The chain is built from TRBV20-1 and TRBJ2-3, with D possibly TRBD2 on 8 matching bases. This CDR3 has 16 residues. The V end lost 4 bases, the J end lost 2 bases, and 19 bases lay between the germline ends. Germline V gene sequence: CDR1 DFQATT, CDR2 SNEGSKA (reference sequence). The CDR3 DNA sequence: TGCAGTGCTACTGACAGGGCGGGGGGAAACACAGATACGCAGTATTTT. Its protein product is CSATDRAGGNTDTQYF.

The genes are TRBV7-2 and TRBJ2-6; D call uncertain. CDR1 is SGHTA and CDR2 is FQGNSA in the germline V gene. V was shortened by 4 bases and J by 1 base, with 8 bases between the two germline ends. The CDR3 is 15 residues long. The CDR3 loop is CASSYPGSGANVLTF. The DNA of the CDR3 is TGTGCCAGCAGCTACCCAGGATCTGGGGCCAACGTCCTGACTTTC.

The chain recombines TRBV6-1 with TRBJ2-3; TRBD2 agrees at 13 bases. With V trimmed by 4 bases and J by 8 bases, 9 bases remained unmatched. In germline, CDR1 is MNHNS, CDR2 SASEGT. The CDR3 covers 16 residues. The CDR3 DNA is TGTGCCAGCAGTGCATCACTAGCGGGGGGGCAAGCTACGCAGTATTTT. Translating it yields CASSASLAGGQATQYF.

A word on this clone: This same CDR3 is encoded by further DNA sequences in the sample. The CDR3 region is CASSQELGGTEAFF. CDR3 in DNA: TGCGCCAGCAGCCAAGAATTGGGGGGGACAGAAGCTTTCTTT. The rearrangement uses TRBV4-3 and TRBJ1-1, with a possible D match to TRBD1 (6 bases). V lost 0 bases, J lost 8 bases, and 13 bases lay in between. CDR3 size: 14 residues. Germline loops: CDR1 LGHNA, CDR2 YSLEER.